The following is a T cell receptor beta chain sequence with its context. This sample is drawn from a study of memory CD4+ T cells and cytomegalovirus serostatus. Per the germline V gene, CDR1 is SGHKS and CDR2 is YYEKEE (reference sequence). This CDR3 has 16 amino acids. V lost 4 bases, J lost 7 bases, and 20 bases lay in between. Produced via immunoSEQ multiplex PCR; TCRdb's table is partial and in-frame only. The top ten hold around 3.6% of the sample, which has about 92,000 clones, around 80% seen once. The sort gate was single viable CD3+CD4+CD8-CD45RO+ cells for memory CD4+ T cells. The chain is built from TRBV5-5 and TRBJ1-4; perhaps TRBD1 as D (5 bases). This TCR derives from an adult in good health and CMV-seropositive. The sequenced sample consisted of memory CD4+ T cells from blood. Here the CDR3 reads CASSVQTELSGEKLFF. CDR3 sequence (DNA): TGTGCCAGCAGCGTCCAGACAGAACTTTCGGGTGAAAAACTGTTTTTT.